This TCR beta chain was recovered during a study of cytomegalovirus exposure and HLA in healthy donors. A multiplex PCR was run with 60 Vbeta primers and 13 Jbeta primers. Sequenced by immunoSEQ multiplex PCR; TCRdb stores in-frame clones only, minus some. Here the sample spans over 100,000 clones, about 74% being singletons. This CDR3 has 10 residues. V gave up 6 bases and J gave up 3 bases, with 4 bases separating them. Germline assignment: CDR1 SGHTS and CDR2 YDEGEE. The sample taken for sequencing was PBMCs. This receptor was taken from a man in his forties or fifties in good health and CMV-seropositive. This chain connects TRBV5-8 to TRBJ2-7; no firm D call. The CDR3 nucleotides read TGTGCCAGCATTTACTACGAGCAGTACTTC. Its translation is CASIYYEQYF.